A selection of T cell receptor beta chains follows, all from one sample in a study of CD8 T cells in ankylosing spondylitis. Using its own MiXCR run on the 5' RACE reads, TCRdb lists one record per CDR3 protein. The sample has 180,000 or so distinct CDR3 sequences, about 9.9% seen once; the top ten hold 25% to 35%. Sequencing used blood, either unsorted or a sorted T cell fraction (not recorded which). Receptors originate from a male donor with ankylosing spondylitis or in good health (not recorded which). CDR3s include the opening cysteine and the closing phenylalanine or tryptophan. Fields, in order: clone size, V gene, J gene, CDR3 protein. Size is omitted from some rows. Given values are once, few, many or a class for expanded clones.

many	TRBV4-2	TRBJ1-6	CASSQDSRGQGNNSPLHF
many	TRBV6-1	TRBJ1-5	CASSHPSGWNQPQHF
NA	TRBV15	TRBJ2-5	CATSNLGETQYF
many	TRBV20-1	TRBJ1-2	CSARGSRESYGYTF
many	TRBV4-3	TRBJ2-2	CASSLAGGRETGELFF
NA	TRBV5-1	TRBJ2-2	CASSQGTRSNTGELFF
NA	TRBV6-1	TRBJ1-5	CASSEQRSSNQPQHF
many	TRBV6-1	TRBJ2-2	CASTRGSNTGELFF
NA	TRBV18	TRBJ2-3	CASSPGTSLGTDTQYF
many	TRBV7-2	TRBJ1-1	CASSPWSNTEAFF
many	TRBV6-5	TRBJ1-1	CASSYNPRQGAGTEAFF
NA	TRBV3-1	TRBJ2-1	CASSQDNGGYNEQFF
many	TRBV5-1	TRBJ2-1	CASSFLRGDDNEQFF
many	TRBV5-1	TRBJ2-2	CASSLESTGELFF
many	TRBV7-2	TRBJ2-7	CASSIAGTATYEQYF
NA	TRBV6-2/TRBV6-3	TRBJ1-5	CASSYSARRVSNQPQHF
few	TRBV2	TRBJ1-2	CASSEWTAHNYGYTF
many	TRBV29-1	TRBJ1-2	CSVRDSRDGYTF
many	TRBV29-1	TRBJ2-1	CMVGEWNNEQFF
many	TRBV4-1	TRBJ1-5	CASSHVRGDRLGNQPQHF
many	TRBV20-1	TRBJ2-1	CSAREWEYDEQFF
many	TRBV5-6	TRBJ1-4	CASSFWGQGREKLFF
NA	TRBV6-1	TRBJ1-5	CASRLQGRNQPQHF
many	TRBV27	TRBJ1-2	CASSYRESRGYTF
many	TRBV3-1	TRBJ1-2	CASSPDWSGYTF
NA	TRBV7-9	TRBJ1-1	CASSPSVDRAFF
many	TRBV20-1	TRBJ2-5	CSAGEVQETQYF
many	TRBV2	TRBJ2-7	CASRTSGIYYEQYF
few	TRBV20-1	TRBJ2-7	CSARPSGRTSYEQYF